Below, 30 T cell receptor beta chains from the same sample are listed, as sequenced in a study of blood T cells in healthy people across ages. For the second PCR, which ran for about 7 to 11 cycles, a sample-barcoded 5' primer and a J-beta primer mix were used. MiXCR, run by TCRdb on the 5' RACE reads, gives a single entry per CDR3 protein. The table records around 500,000 distinct CDR3 sequences, about 26% of them present only once. Separately, the same data were catalogued under a study of T cells of mothers and their children.

Sequencing was performed on blood. These receptors were taken from a boy between 2 and 10 years old in good health.

This clonotype has more than one count but fewer than ten. The chain links TRBV27 to TRBJ1-2, with 9 bases that match TRBD1. Trimming cost V 5 bases and J 3 bases; bases outside gene matches: 7. This CDR3 has 15 residues. The germline CDR1 and CDR2 sequences are MNHEY and SMNVEV (reference sequence). CDR3 protein: CASSAPGQGYYGYTF. CDR3 coding DNA: TGTGCCAGCAGTGCACCGGGACAGGGTTACTATGGCTACACCTTC.

The chain has TRBV13 and TRBJ1-1; perhaps TRBD1 as D (6 bases). V lost 6 bases to trimming and J lost 5 bases, with 16 bases between them. The CDR3 has 14 residues. From germline, CDR1 is PRHDT and CDR2 FYEKMQ (reference sequence). For the CDR3, the DNA is TGTGCCAGCAGAAACCTCTACAGGGCAACTGAAGCTTTCTTT. Its protein product is CASRNLYRATEAFF.

The sample holds a few counts of this clonotype. The V and J genes are TRBV27 and TRBJ1-6, with 7 positions matching TRBD1. The CDR3 is made up of 16 amino acids. Germline assignment: CDR1 MNHEY and CDR2 SMNVEV (reference sequence). Losses at the gene ends were 0 bases for V and 6 bases for J; bases not matched to a gene: 5. The CDR3: CASSLSKGASNSPLHF. In DNA form, the CDR3 reads TGTGCCAGCAGTTTATCCAAGGGGGCGAGTAATTCACCCCTCCACTTT.

The chain recombines TRBV5-1 with TRBJ1-2, with 7 bases that match TRBD1. This CDR3 comprises 15 residues. Germline CDR1 is SGHRS and CDR2 is YFSETQ. V lost 4 bases, J lost 0 bases, and 6 bases stayed unmatched. The CDR3, as DNA: TGCGCCAGCAGCGAATGGGACAGAACTAACTATGGCTACACCTTC. Protein product: CASSEWDRTNYGYTF.

The chain links TRBV25-1 to TRBJ2-1; D uncertain. The length of the CDR3 is 13 residues. V lost 3 bases and J lost 4, with 7 bases in between. The germline V gene encodes CDR1 MGHDK and CDR2 SYGVNS. The CDR3 region is CASSEVGYNEQFF. CDR3 DNA: TGTGCCAGCAGTGAGGTAGGGTACAATGAGCAGTTCTTC.

The rearrangement uses TRBV4-3 and TRBJ2-1, with unresolved D. V was pared by 1 base and J by 11 bases, with 9 bases between. The CDR3 has 12 residues. Germline CDR1 is LGHNA and CDR2 is YSLEER. CDR3 bases: TGCGCCAGCAGCCAAGGGACCGGACAGCAGTTCTTC. Its protein is CASSQGTGQQFF.

The chain links TRBV5-1 to TRBJ1-1; D not certain. Germline V CDR1 and CDR2: SGHRS, YFSETQ. CDR3 length equals 15 residues. V lost 0 bases and J 5 bases, leaving 14 bases between the germline ends. DNA for the CDR3: TGCGCCAGCAGCTTGGCTTCGGGCAGACCGACTGAAGCTTTCTTT. Translation: CASSLASGRPTEAFF.

This sequence joins TRBV12-3 or TRBV12-4 and TRBJ1-4; possible D gene TRBD1, 5 bases. The CDR3 is 17 residues long. Trimming took off 3 bases at V and 3 bases at J, with 17 bases between the two ends. CDR3 nucleotide sequence: TGTGCCAGCAGTTTTATCCCAGGGAAGTCAGCTAATGAAAAACTGTTTTTT. Its translation is CASSFIPGKSANEKLFF.

The V gene is TRBV6-6, the J gene TRBJ2-1; TRBD2 aligns across 10 bases. This CDR3 spans 17 amino acids. Germline V gives CDR1 MNHNY, CDR2 SVGAGI (reference sequence). V trimming: 0 bases; J trimming: 5 bases; junction bases outside the gene matches: 7. CDR3 loop: CASSYSMGTSVDNEQFF. CDR3 nucleotides: TGTGCCAGCAGTTACTCGATGGGGACTAGCGTAGACAATGAGCAGTTCTTC.

This clonotype showed up just a few times. The chain recombines TRBV20-1 with TRBJ2-5; 9 bases line up with TRBD1. The J call may be incorrect, as the DNA end agrees better with TRBJ2-7. The CDR3 spans 15 residues. Looked up from germline, CDR1 is DFQATT and CDR2 is SNEGSKA (reference sequence). CDR3 sequence reads: CSAIGDREWSYEQYF. The CDR3 bases are TGCAGTGCTATCGGGGACAGGGAATGGTCCTACGAGCAGTACTTC.

This clonotype was seen only a few times. The chain uses TRBV12-3 or TRBV12-4 and TRBJ1-2, with a possible D match to TRBD1 (5 bases). The CDR3 covers 12 residues. V dropped 5 bases and J dropped 4 bases, with 8 bases sitting between them. DNA for the CDR3: TGTGCCAGCAGTGGGACTACCTATGGCTACACCTTC. Protein sequence: CASSGTTYGYTF.

This clonotype was seen at least ten times. The chain couples TRBV25-1 to TRBJ2-3; D gene ambiguous. In germline, CDR1 is MGHDK, CDR2 SYGVNS. The length of the CDR3 is 13 residues. The V and J ends lost 3 bases and 1 base respectively, with 5 bases between them. The CDR3 is CASSESGTDTQYF. In DNA, the CDR3 is TGTGCCAGCAGTGAGAGCGGCACAGATACGCAGTATTTT.

Comment on this clonotype: One end of the junction varies from germline; a read error may be responsible. CDR3 protein: CASSFYRGNDEQYF. The CDR3 DNA reads as TGCGCCAGTAGCTTCTACAGGGGTAACGACGAGCAGTACTTC. The chain has TRBV5-1 and TRBJ2-5; 7 nucleotides align to TRBD1. The J call may be in error: the DNA end matches TRBJ2-7 better. Germline V gives CDR1 SGHRS, CDR2 YFSETQ. CDR3 length: 14 residues.

The gene calls are TRBV7-8 and TRBJ1-5; no firm D call. The V gene lost 1 base and the J gene lost 5 bases, with 12 bases spanning the gap. The germline gives CDR1 SGHVS, CDR2 FQNEAQ. There are 15 residues in the CDR3. CDR3 sequence: CASSLGGWQHQPQHF. The CDR3, as DNA: TGTGCCAGCAGCTTAGGGGGTTGGCAGCATCAGCCCCAGCATTTT.

This clonotype was counted many times. Compared with germline, one end of the junction differs, possibly owing to a read error. The rearrangement uses TRBV27 and TRBJ2-1; D is unresolved. Germline V gene lookup returns CDR1 MNHEY and CDR2 SMNVEV (reference sequence). The CDR3 has 11 residues. CDR3 in DNA: TGTGCTAGCAGGAGATACAATGAGCAGTTCTTC. It is translated as CASRRYNEQFF.

This chain links TRBV20-1 with TRBJ2-5; 7 positions agree with TRBD2. The DNA end is a closer match to TRBJ2-1, so the J assignment may be wrong. Per the germline V gene, CDR1 is DFQATT and CDR2 is SNEGSKA (reference sequence). The CDR3 extends over 14 amino acids. The CDR3: CSASALAAYNEQFF. DNA for the CDR3: TGCAGTGCTAGTGCCCTAGCGGCGTACAATGAGCAGTTCTTC.

The J gene is TRBJ1-2, the V gene TRBV6-5, with D maybe TRBD1 (5 bases). The V gene lost 6 bases and the J gene lost 4 bases, with 15 bases spanning the gap. This CDR3 is 14 amino acids long. CDR1 and CDR2 (germline): MNHEY, SVGAGI. CDR3 nucleotide sequence: TGTGCCAGCAGCCGCGACCTGGGGGGCTATGGCTACACCTTC. Its translation is CASSRDLGGYGYTF.

This clonotype was found a few times. The chain has TRBV5-1 and TRBJ2-7; tentatively, D is TRBD1 or TRBD2 (5 bases each). There are 18 residues in the CDR3. Looked up from germline, CDR1 is SGHRS and CDR2 is YFSETQ. V was trimmed by 4 bases and J by 3 bases, leaving 26 bases between them. CDR3 sequence: CASSPERDGWKPSYEQYF. DNA of the CDR3: TGCGCCAGCAGCCCAGAACGGGACGGATGGAAACCCAGCTACGAGCAGTACTTC.

This clonotype has just a few counts. The chain carries TRBV25-1 and TRBJ2-7, with 7 positions matching TRBD2. The germline CDR1 and CDR2 sequences are MGHDK and SYGVNS. This CDR3 has 16 residues. V trimming: 7 bases; J trimming: 0 bases; junction bases outside the gene matches: 12. CDR3: CASTGNRGDYSYEQYF. The CDR3, as DNA: TGTGCCAGCACAGGAAATAGAGGGGACTACTCCTACGAGCAGTACTTC.

This clonotype has more than one count but fewer than ten. The J gene is TRBJ2-1, the V gene TRBV2; 7 bases map to TRBD2. Germline lookup yields CDR1 SNHLY and CDR2 FYNNEI. Losses at the gene ends were 6 bases for V and 2 bases for J; bases not matched to a gene: 7. The CDR3 length is 15 residues. CDR3 DNA sequence: TGTGCCAGCAGGGTTGAGCGGGGTACCTACAATGAGCAGTTCTTC. It specifies CASRVERGTYNEQFF.

This clonotype was observed a few times. J is TRBJ2-3 and V is TRBV14; tentatively, D is TRBD1 or TRBD2 (5 bases each). The CDR3 sequence is 16 residues long. Germline assignment: CDR1 SGHDN and CDR2 FVKESK. The V and J ends lost 0 bases and 1 base respectively, with 11 bases between them. CDR3 protein: CASSQDPGLRTDTQYF. Written as DNA, the CDR3 is TGTGCCAGCAGCCAAGATCCGGGGCTACGCACAGATACGCAGTATTTT.

The chain combines TRBV29-1 with TRBJ1-2; D is perhaps TRBD1 (6 bases). Trimming cost V 7 bases and J 1 base, with 10 bases left between them. Germline CDR1 reads SQVTM; CDR2 reads ANQGSEA. The CDR3 has 12 residues. In nucleotides, the CDR3 is TGCAGCGCCGAGGACAGTAACTATGGCTACACCTTC. Translated: CSAEDSNYGYTF.

This clonotype was detected a few times. The V gene is TRBV29-1, the J gene TRBJ2-2; D is undetermined. This CDR3 region has 14 residues. Germline V gene data show CDR1 as SQVTM and CDR2 as ANQGSEA. V dropped 4 bases and J dropped 4 bases, with 13 bases sitting between them. Here the CDR3 DNA reads TGCAGCGTTGTTTTAGGGATCAGCACCGGGGAGCTGTTTTTT. This gives the protein CSVVLGISTGELFF.

The chain combines TRBV6-1 with TRBJ2-1; no definite D call. TRBJ2-5 matches the DNA end more closely, so the J call is doubtful. This CDR3 is 14 amino acids long. Germline V gene lookup returns CDR1 MNHNS and CDR2 SASEGT. CDR3 in DNA: TGTGCCAGCACATGGCGCCCGCTCGGGGAGACCCAGTACTTC. Translating gives CASTWRPLGETQYF.

The chain uses TRBV20-1 and TRBJ1-2; D is undetermined. Germline V CDR1 and CDR2: DFQATT, SNEGSKA (reference sequence). CDR3 length: 12 amino acids. V was trimmed by 3 bases and J by 6 bases, leaving 11 bases between them. CDR3 coding DNA: TGCAGTGCTAGCGCCGGGCGGGATGGCTACACCTTC. This codes for CSASAGRDGYTF.

The CDR3 DNA reads as TGCGCCAGCAGCCAAGGTTCAATGGGGTGGGATGGCTACACCTTC. The encoded protein is CASSQGSMGWDGYTF. The chain carries TRBV4-1 and TRBJ1-2; D gene ambiguous. The germline V and J ends were trimmed by 1 base and 6 bases, with 15 bases remaining between them. Germline loops: CDR1 MGHRA, CDR2 YSYEKL. This CDR3 contains 15 residues.

The chain couples TRBV27 to TRBJ1-4, with D uncertain. Germline V gives CDR1 MNHEY, CDR2 SMNVEV (reference sequence). Trimming cost V 6 bases and J 0 bases, with 11 bases left between them. The CDR3 spans 15 residues. CDR3 sequence (DNA): TGTGCCAGCAGGCCGCTCGATTCAACTAATGAAAAACTGTTTTTT. This gives the protein CASRPLDSTNEKLFF.

J is TRBJ2-1 and V is TRBV4-1; TRBD2 is a possible D gene (7 bases). Trimming stripped 1 base from V and 0 bases from J, with 16 bases between. CDR1 and CDR2 from the germline V gene are MGHRA and YSYEKL. This CDR3 region has 18 residues. The CDR3 DNA reads as TGCGCCAGCAGCCAAGGGGGCTCGGGGGGCAGCTCCTACAATGAGCAGTTCTTC. Translated: CASSQGGSGGSSYNEQFF.

Only a few counts were recorded for this clonotype. V and J are TRBV29-1 and TRBJ2-5, with D perhaps TRBD2 (6 bases). V shed 2 bases and J shed 6 bases, with 22 bases lying between them. Germline V gene data show CDR1 as SQVTM and CDR2 as ANQGSEA. This CDR3 is built from 16 residues. The CDR3 region has the DNA TGCAGCGTTGAATTTGGTAGCGGATGGGGCTCGCAGACCCAGTACTTC. Its translation: CSVEFGSGWGSQTQYF.

V is TRBV12-5 and J is TRBJ2-5; no clear D gene. Per the germline V gene, CDR1 is LGHNT and CDR2 is FRNRAP. This CDR3 has 11 residues. V dropped 5 bases and J dropped 4 bases, with 5 bases sitting between them. CDR3 sequence reads: CASGQVETQYF. The CDR3 DNA is TGTGCTAGTGGTCAGGTAGAGACCCAGTACTTC.